These 11 T cell receptor beta chains were all obtained from the same sample, sequenced in a study of fetal regulatory T cell absence and autoimmunity. TCRdb's copy holds only in-frame clones and misses some; the assay was immunoSEQ multiplex PCR. This table has 95,000 to 100,000 clones, 72% appearing once. The sample taken for sequencing was pancreas tissue. The origin of the receptors is a male donor with IPEX syndrome.

V gene TRBV4-1 combines with J gene TRBJ2-5; 10 bases fit TRBD1. This CDR3 contains 15 residues. After removal of 2 bases from V and 5 bases from J, the junction contained 5 bases not matched to a gene. The germline V gene encodes CDR1 MGHRA and CDR2 YSYEKL. CDR3 region: CASSQLDRGSETQYF. In DNA form, the CDR3 reads TGCGCCAGCAGCCAACTGGACAGGGGGTCCGAGACCCAGTACTTC.

This clone was seen a handful of times. V is TRBV10-3 and J is TRBJ2-1; a possible D gene is TRBD2 (6 bases). The CDR3 runs to 16 residues. With 4 bases removed from V and 4 bases from J, the gap between germline ends came to 17 bases. CDR1 and CDR2 (germline): ENHRY, SYGVKD. The CDR3 bases are TGTGCCATCAGTGTGGGTCGCGGGGAAAGGTACAATGAGCAGTTCTTC. As protein: CAISVGRGERYNEQFF.

This chain connects TRBV5-1 to TRBJ2-1; the D gene is possibly TRBD2 (5 bases). With 0 bases removed from V and 15 bases from J, the gap between germline ends came to 13 bases. In germline, CDR1 is SGHRS, CDR2 YFSETQ. The CDR3 has 12 residues. The CDR3 loop is CASSLGDQRPFF. The CDR3 DNA reads as TGCGCCAGCAGCTTGGGGGATCAGCGGCCGTTCTTC.

This chain uses TRBV27 with TRBJ1-2; 9 bases agree with TRBD1. V shed 5 bases, J shed 5 bases, and the junction held 6 bases outside the gene matches. Germline-derived CDR1 and CDR2 are MNHEY and SMNVEV (reference sequence). The CDR3 sequence is 14 residues long. CDR3 protein: CASSGTGSRYGYTF. The DNA of the CDR3 is TGTGCCAGCAGTGGGACAGGGAGTAGATATGGCTACACCTTC.

V usage is TRBV13 and J usage is TRBJ2-6, with 9 bases fitting TRBD1. There are 16 residues in the CDR3. The trim removed 5 bases at V and 2 bases at J, leaving 4 bases unmatched. Germline values: CDR1 PRHDT, CDR2 FYEKMQ (reference sequence). The CDR3 spells CASSGRQGAGANVLTF. The CDR3 DNA reads as TGTGCCAGCAGCGGCAGACAGGGGGCTGGGGCCAACGTCCTGACTTTC.

The chain carries TRBV10-3 and TRBJ2-3; D is perhaps TRBD1 (6 bases). Germline CDR1 is ENHRY and CDR2 is SYGVKD. V lost 6 bases, J lost 4 bases, and 11 bases lay in between. The length of the CDR3 is 13 residues. CDR3 coding DNA: TGTGCCATCAGCCTACAGGGCCCAGATACGCAGTATTTT. The encoded protein is CAISLQGPDTQYF.

The J gene is TRBJ2-7, the V gene TRBV6-5; no definite D call. Germline assignment: CDR1 MNHEY and CDR2 SVGAGI. With 2 bases removed from V and 1 base from J, the gap between germline ends came to 6 bases. This CDR3 is built from 13 residues. The CDR3: CASSYADSYEQYF. The DNA of the CDR3 is TGTGCCAGCAGTTACGCGGATTCCTACGAGCAGTACTTC.

The chain combines TRBV19 with TRBJ1-1, with 7 bases that match TRBD1. Germline V gene data show CDR1 as LNHDA and CDR2 as SQIVND (reference sequence). The CDR3 spans 16 residues. With V trimmed by 11 bases and J by 5 bases, 20 bases remained unmatched. In nucleotides, the CDR3 is TGTGCCGCAAAAAAAACTGCGACAGGGTTAAGAACTGAAGCTTTCTTT. Translating gives CAAKKTATGLRTEAFF.

This clone was seen only a few times. The V and J genes are TRBV11-3 and TRBJ1-1; 9 nucleotides match TRBD1. Germline values: CDR1 SGHNT, CDR2 YENEEA. This CDR3 comprises 11 residues. Trimming took 4 bases from V and 11 from J; bases not matched to a gene: 2. CDR3 sequence reads: CASSSGTGAFF. The CDR3 bases are TGTGCCAGCAGCTCCGGGACAGGGGCTTTCTTT.

The CDR3 DNA sequence: TGTGCCAGCAGCTTAGGACACACTGAAGCTTTCTTT. It is translated as CASSLGHTEAFF. The J gene is TRBJ1-1, the V gene TRBV11-2; no reliable D call. The V end lost 1 base, the J end lost 3 bases, and 3 bases lay between the germline ends. The CDR3 is 12 amino acids. Germline V gives CDR1 SGHAT, CDR2 FQNNGV.

Of note for this clone: This CDR3 is also generated by other DNA sequences in the sample. This chain joins TRBV6-6 and TRBJ2-3; D may be TRBD2 (6 bases). Germline-derived CDR1 and CDR2 are MNHNY and SVGAGI (reference sequence). With 6 bases removed from V and 7 bases from J, the gap between germline ends came to 14 bases. The CDR3 extends over 13 amino acids. CDR3 nucleotides: TGTGCCAGCAGGGAGGGACTGTCCCATACGCAGTATTTT. Protein: CASREGLSHTQYF.